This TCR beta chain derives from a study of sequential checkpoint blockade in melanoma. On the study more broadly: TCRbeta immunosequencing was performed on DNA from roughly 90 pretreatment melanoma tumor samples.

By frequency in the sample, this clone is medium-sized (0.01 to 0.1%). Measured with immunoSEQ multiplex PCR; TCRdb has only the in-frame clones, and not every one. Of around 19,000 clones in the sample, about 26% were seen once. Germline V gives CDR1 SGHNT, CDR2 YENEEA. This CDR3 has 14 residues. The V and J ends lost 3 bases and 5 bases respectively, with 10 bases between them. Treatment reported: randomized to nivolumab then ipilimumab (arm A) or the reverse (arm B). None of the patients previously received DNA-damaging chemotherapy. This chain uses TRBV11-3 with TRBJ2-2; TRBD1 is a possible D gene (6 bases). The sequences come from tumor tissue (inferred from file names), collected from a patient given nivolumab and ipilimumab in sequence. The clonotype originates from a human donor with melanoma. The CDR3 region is CASSLATGTGELFF. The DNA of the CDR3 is TGTGCCAGCAGCTTGGCGACAGGTACCGGGGAGCTGTTTTTT.